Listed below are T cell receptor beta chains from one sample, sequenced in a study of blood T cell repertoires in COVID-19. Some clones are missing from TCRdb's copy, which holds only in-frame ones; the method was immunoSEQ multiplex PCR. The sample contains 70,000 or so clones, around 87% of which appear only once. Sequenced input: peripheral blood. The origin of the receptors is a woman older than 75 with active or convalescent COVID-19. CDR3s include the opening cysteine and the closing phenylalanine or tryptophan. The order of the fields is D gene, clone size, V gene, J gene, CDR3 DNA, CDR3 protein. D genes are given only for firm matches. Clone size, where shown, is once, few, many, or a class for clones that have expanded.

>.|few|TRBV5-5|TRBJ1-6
TGTGCCAGCAGCTTGTCAGACAGGCTTACACCCCTCCACTTT
CASSLSDRLTPLHF
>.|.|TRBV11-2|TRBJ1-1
TGTGCCAGCAGCTTTGGACAGTCCTGGGACACTGAAGCTTTCTTT
CASSFGQSWDTEAFF
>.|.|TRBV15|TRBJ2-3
TGTGCCACCAGCAGAGGGACCTCGGGGAGCACAGATACGCAGTATTTT
CATSRGTSGSTDTQYF
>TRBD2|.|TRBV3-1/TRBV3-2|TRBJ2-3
TGTGCCAGCAGCCAGACTAGCGGGGGGGGCACAGATACGCAGTATTTT
CASSQTSGGGTDTQYF
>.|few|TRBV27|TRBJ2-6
TGTGCCAGCAGTTTAGGGCGGCAGCAGGGCCGGTACGATACTGGGGCCAACGTCCTGACTTTC
CASSLGRQQGRYDTGANVLTF
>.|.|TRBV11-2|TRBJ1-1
TGTGCCAGCAGCTTGGTGAGATGGCAGACTCAAGCTTTCTTT
CASSLVRWQTQAFF
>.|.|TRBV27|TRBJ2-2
TGTGCCAGCAGAACTGCGTCATGGGAACGGGGCGGGGAGCTGTTTTTT
CASRTASWERGGELFF
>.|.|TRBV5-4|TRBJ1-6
TGTGCCAGCAGCTCGTATACAGGGAACCATTCACCCCTCCACTTT
CASSSYTGNHSPLHF
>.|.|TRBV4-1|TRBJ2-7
TGCGCCAGCAGGACAAAACAATACTACGAGCAGTACTTC
CASRTKQYYEQYF
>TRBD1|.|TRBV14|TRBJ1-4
TGTGCCAGCAGCTTTCAGGGGGCAGGTGAAAAACTGTTTTTT
CASSFQGAGEKLFF
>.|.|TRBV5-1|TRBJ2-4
TGCGCCAGCAGCCCGACGGCGGGGCCCAAAAACATTCAGTACTTC
CASSPTAGPKNIQYF
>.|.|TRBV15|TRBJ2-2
TGTGCCACCAGCAGAGATATGACGGCTGGCCGACTCCCCGGGGAGCTGTTTTTT
CATSRDMTAGRLPGELFF
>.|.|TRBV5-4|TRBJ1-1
TGTGCCAGCAGCTTACCGGGGAACACTGAAGCTTTCTTT
CASSLPGNTEAFF
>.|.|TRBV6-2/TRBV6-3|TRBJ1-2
TGTGCCAGCAGTTACGGTGCGGGCTACACCTTC
CASSYGAGYTF
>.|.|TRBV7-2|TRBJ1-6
TGTGCCAGCAGCTCGGACGGGATGCCCCTCCACTTT
CASSSDGMPLHF
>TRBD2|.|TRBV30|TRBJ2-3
TGTGCCTGGAGTGTGGTCACTAGCGGGGGGGCAGATACGCAGTATTTT
CAWSVVTSGGADTQYF
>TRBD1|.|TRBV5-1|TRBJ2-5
TGCGCCAGCAGCTTAGGTATAGGGGGCAAGGAGACCCAGTACTTC
CASSLGIGGKETQYF
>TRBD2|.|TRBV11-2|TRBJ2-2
TGTGCCAGCAGCCCCCGGGGGGCGAACACCGGGGAGCTGTTTTTT
CASSPRGANTGELFF
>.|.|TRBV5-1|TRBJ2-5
TGCGCCAGCAGCTTGACAGCTCTGCAAGAGACCCAGTACTTC
CASSLTALQETQYF
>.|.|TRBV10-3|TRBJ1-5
TGTGCCATAGGCATCGGGAATCAGCCCCAGCATTTT
CAIGIGNQPQHF
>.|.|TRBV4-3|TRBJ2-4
TGCGCCAGCAGCCAAGATTTCCGAACAGGGTTAGCCAAAAACATTCAGTACTTC
CASSQDFRTGLAKNIQYF
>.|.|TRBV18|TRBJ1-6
TGTGCCAGCTCACCAAAGGGGCTGTTTAGTAATTCACCCCTCCACTTT
CASSPKGLFSNSPLHF
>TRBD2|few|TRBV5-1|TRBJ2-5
TGCGCCAGCAGCCCCACATCGCGGGGGGGCCGGGAGACCCAGTACTTC
CASSPTSRGGRETQYF
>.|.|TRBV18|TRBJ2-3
TGTGCCAGCTCATCGGAGGGGGATACGCAGTATTTT
CASSSEGDTQYF
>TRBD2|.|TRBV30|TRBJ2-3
TGTGCCTGGAGAGGGACTAGCGGGGGACCAGATACGCAGTATTTT
CAWRGTSGGPDTQYF
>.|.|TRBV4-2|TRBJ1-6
TGTGCCAGCAGCCTGGACGACAGCCCCTCTAATTCACCCCTCCACTTT
CASSLDDSPSNSPLHF
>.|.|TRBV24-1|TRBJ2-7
TGTGCCACCAGTGATTTTCAGGGGTTGCAGTACTTC
CATSDFQGLQYF
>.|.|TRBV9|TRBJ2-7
TGTGCCAGCAGCTTAGGGGCAGAAAGTTACGAGCAGTACTTC
CASSLGAESYEQYF
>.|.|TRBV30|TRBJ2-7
TGTGCCTGGAGTGTATATGCCCCGCCGGGCGAGCAGTACTTC
CAWSVYAPPGEQYF
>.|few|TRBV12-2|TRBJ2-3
TGTGCAAGTCGCTTCATTCCGAGACTAGCGGGGAACGAGGGAAGTCGTACAGATACGCAGTATTTT
CASRFIPRLAGNEGSRTDTQYF
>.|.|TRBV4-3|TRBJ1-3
TGCGCCAGCAGCCAAAATCAGGGTATTGGAAACACCATATATTTT
CASSQNQGIGNTIYF
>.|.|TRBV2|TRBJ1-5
TGTGCCAGCAGTGAAGAGGGGTGGCGGCAGCCCCAGCATTTT
CASSEEGWRQPQHF
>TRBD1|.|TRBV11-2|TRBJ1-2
TGTGCCAGCAGCTTACCGGGACAGGGCGGCATCACTGGCTACACCTTC
CASSLPGQGGITGYTF
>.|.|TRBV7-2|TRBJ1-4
TGTGCCAGCACCTTCGGGGGGACTAATGAAAAACTGTTTTTT
CASTFGGTNEKLFF
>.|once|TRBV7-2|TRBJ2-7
TGTGCCAGCAGCTTATCAGGGTCCTACGAGCAGTACTTC
CASSLSGSYEQYF
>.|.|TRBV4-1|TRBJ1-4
TGCGCCAGCAGCCATCCAGGGGAGGGTGAAAAACTGTTTTTT
CASSHPGEGEKLFF
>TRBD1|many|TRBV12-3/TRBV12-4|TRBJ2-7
TGTGCCAGCAGCCCCGGACAGGTCCACGAGCAGTACTTC
CASSPGQVHEQYF
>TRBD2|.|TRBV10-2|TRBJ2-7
TGCGCCAGCAGAGGACTAGCCTCCGGGAACGAGCAGTACTTC
CASRGLASGNEQYF
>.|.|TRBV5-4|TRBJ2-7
TGTGCCAGCAGCCGACTCCCCTACGAGCAGTACTTC
CASSRLPYEQYF
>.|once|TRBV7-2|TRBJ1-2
TGTGCCAGCAGCTTATATCCCGTCCTTAACTATGGCTACACCTTC
CASSLYPVLNYGYTF
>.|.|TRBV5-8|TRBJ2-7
TGTGCCAGCAGCCAAACCTACGAGCAGTACTTC
CASSQTYEQYF
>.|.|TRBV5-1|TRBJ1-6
TGCGCCAGCAGCTTGGTGGGAGCCAATAATTCACCCCTCCACTTT
CASSLVGANNSPLHF
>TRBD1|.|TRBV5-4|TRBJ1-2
TGTGCCAGCAGCTGGTCGGGACAGGGCGGCTATGGCTACACCTTC
CASSWSGQGGYGYTF
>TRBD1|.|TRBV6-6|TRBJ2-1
TGTGCCAGCAGTGTTAGGACAGGGCCGGGCAATGAGCAGTTCTTC
CASSVRTGPGNEQFF
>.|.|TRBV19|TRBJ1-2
TGTGCCAGTAGTACTCACTATGGCTACACCTTC
CASSTHYGYTF
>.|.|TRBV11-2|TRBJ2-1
TGTGCCAGCAGCCTACTAGCCTCCGAGGGCAATGAGCAGTTCTTC
CASSLLASEGNEQFF
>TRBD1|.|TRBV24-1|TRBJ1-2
TGTGCCACCAGTTCGACCGGGACAGGGGAAGGCTACACCTTC
CATSSTGTGEGYTF
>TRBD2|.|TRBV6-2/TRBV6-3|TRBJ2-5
TGTGCCAGCAGTTCCCGTCTAGCGGGGTACCAAGAGACCCAGTACTTC
CASSSRLAGYQETQYF